This T cell receptor (beta chain) was recovered during a study of technical replicates of blood from a few donors. V dropped 2 bases and J dropped 2 bases, with 5 bases sitting between them. This CDR3 is built from 13 residues. CDR1 and CDR2 (germline): PRHDT, FYEKMQ (reference sequence). The repertoire was sequenced with immunoSEQ multiplex PCR; TCRdb's copy has only in-frame clones and lacks some. The profile covers 65,000 to 85,000 clones, with about 96% appearing a single time and 0.2% taken by the ten largest. This sequence was found in a human donor in good health. Sequenced: T cells isolated from PBMCs. The chain links TRBV13 to TRBJ2-3; D unresolved. The chain's CDR3 is CASSLYFTDTQYF. CDR3 coding DNA: TGTGCCAGCAGCTTATATTTCACAGATACGCAGTATTTT.